These 6 T cell receptor beta chains came from one sample sequenced in a study of blood T cell repertoires in COVID-19. The data were produced by immunoSEQ multiplex PCR, yet TCRdb's version contains in-frame clones alone and is incomplete. The sample yields around 400,000 clones, about four fifths seen once. What was sequenced was PBMCs or T cells enriched from blood (not recorded which). The receptors were sampled from a woman aged 50 to 60 who had recovered from COVID-19.

This sequence joins TRBV4-3 and TRBJ2-2; 8 positions agree with TRBD2. Germline CDR1 reads LGHNA; CDR2 reads YSLEER. J lost 3 bases, V lost 2 bases, and 5 bases had no gene match. The CDR3 sequence is 16 residues long. CDR3 protein: CASSQTSGDYTGELFF. In DNA form, the CDR3 reads TGCGCCAGCAGCCAAACTAGCGGCGATTACACCGGGGAGCTGTTTTTT.

In its sample, this clone was seen once. The chain recombines TRBV21-1 with TRBJ2-1; the table calls TRBD1, which could not be checked here. TRBV21-1 is a pseudogene. The CDR3 is 16 amino acids. CDR3 in DNA: TGTGCCAGCAGCAAACCAACTCAGGGTAATGACAATGAGCAGTTCTTC. Translated, it gives CASSKPTQGNDNEQFF.

The chain is built from TRBV20-1 and TRBJ1-1; D unresolved. V was trimmed by 6 bases and J by 2 bases, leaving 4 bases between them. CDR1 is DFQATT and CDR2 is SNEGSKA in the germline V gene (reference sequence). The CDR3 length is 10 residues. For the CDR3, the DNA is TGCAGTGCCTCCAACACTGAAGCTTTCTTT. Translating gives CSASNTEAFF.

The chain uses TRBV3-1 (or the pseudogene TRBV3-2) and TRBJ2-5, with 8 nucleotides matching TRBD2. V lost 1 base and J lost 5; bases outside the gene matches: 12. The CDR3 contains 17 residues. Germline V gene sequence: CDR1 LGHDT, CDR2 YNNKEL (reference sequence). The CDR3: CASSQGSGTRRGETQYF. The DNA for the CDR3 is TGTGCCAGCAGCCAAGGATCTGGGACTAGGAGGGGGGAGACCCAGTACTTC.

This chain joins TRBV5-1 and TRBJ2-4; D remains unclear. Trimming left V 0 bases short and J 6 bases short, with 10 bases between. Germline V lookup: CDR1 SGHRS, CDR2 YFSETQ. This CDR3 has 14 amino acids. Here the CDR3 reads CASSLGHQINIQYF. The DNA for the CDR3 is TGCGCCAGCAGCTTGGGACACCAAATAAACATTCAGTACTTC.

The chain is built from TRBV20-1 and TRBJ2-5, with D possibly being TRBD1 (5 bases). This CDR3 is 11 amino acids long. CDR1 DFQATT and CDR2 SNEGSKA come from the germline V gene (reference sequence). With 6 bases removed from V and 2 bases from J, the gap between germline ends came to 7 bases. In nucleotides, the CDR3 is TGCAGTGCGCGACAGCAAGAGACCCAGTACTTC. This encodes CSARQQETQYF.